These 25 T cell receptor beta chains were sequenced from one sample in a study of blood T cell repertoires in COVID-19. This table comes from immunoSEQ multiplex PCR, and its TCRdb copy is limited to in-frame clones, with some not included. The table shows about 330,000 clones, with approximately 87% occurring only once. Sample: peripheral blood. Every receptor here comes from a woman between 50 and 59 years old with active or convalescent COVID-19.

The DNA for the CDR3 is TGTGCCAGCAGTTTAATCGGGACAGGGGGCACCGGGGAGCTGTTTTTT. Amino acids: CASSLIGTGGTGELFF. The J gene is TRBJ2-2, the V gene TRBV27, with 11 bases lining up with TRBD1. Germline V lookup: CDR1 MNHEY, CDR2 SMNVEV (reference sequence). Trimming took 2 bases from V and 4 from J; bases not matched to a gene: 3. The CDR3 extends over 16 amino acids.

This clone was seen once. This sequence joins TRBV30 and TRBJ1-1; D not resolved. The CDR3 has 13 amino acids. CDR1 is GTSNPN, CDR2 SVGIG, per germline (reference sequence). V was pared by 0 bases and J by 8 bases, with 13 bases between. The CDR3 is CAWSVRPGAEAFF. Written as DNA, the CDR3 is TGTGCCTGGAGTGTACGGCCTGGAGCAGAAGCTTTCTTT.

V and J are TRBV19 and TRBJ2-2; D ambiguous. The CDR3 has 13 residues. V lost 5 bases, J lost 1 base, and 5 bases lay in between. CDR1 is LNHDA, CDR2 SQIVND, per germline (reference sequence). The CDR3 DNA follows: TGTGCCAGTAGTTCGGTGAACACCGGGGAGCTGTTTTTT. This translates into CASSSVNTGELFF.

The chain recombines TRBV19 with TRBJ1-2, with D possibly being TRBD1 (6 bases). Germline assignment: CDR1 LNHDA and CDR2 SQIVND (reference sequence). Deletions cut 7 bases from V and 7 bases from J, with 13 bases between. This CDR3 is 12 amino acids long. DNA of the CDR3: TGTGCCAGTACTCAAACAGGGAGTGGCTACACCTTC. This encodes CASTQTGSGYTF.

This clone was picked up one time. This chain links TRBV30 with TRBJ2-1, with D perhaps matching TRBD2 (6 bases). The CDR3 spans 13 residues. V was cut by 1 base and J by 7 bases, with 11 bases left in between. The germline CDR1 and CDR2 sequences are GTSNPN and SVGIG (reference sequence). The CDR3 nucleotides read TGTGCCTGGAGTGGTGTGGCGGGGAATGAGCAGTTCTTC. This translates into CAWSGVAGNEQFF.

The chain's CDR3 is CATSTPGQGYTGELFF. The CDR3 DNA is TGTGCCACCAGCACGCCGGGACAGGGGTACACCGGGGAGCTGTTTTTT. J is TRBJ2-2 and V is TRBV15; TRBD1 matches 10 bases. The V gene's germline CDR1 is LNHNV and CDR2 YYDKDF (reference sequence). The CDR3 is made up of 16 amino acids. J gave up 3 bases and V 4 bases, and 5 bases lay outside the gene matches.

The chain joins TRBV11-3 to TRBJ2-7, with no clear D. Trimming took 2 bases from V and 0 from J, leaving 11 bases between them. Germline loops: CDR1 SGHNT, CDR2 YENEEA. The CDR3 is 15 residues long. This CDR3 reads CASSLYPTTSYEQYF. The DNA of the CDR3 is TGTGCCAGCAGCTTATACCCCACTACCTCCTACGAGCAGTACTTC.

The genes are TRBV29-1 and TRBJ1-5; D perhaps matches TRBD1 (5 bases). The CDR3 has 13 residues. V lost 6 bases to trimming and J lost 2 bases, with 11 bases between them. The germline CDR1 and CDR2 sequences are SQVTM and ANQGSEA. The CDR3 bases are TGCAGCGTAAGCGCGGGACGCAATCAGCCCCAGCATTTT. As protein: CSVSAGRNQPQHF.

The chain recombines TRBV2 with TRBJ2-5, with TRBD1 identical over 8 bases. V was clipped by 6 bases and J by 2 bases; unmatched bases: 5. Germline V lookup: CDR1 SNHLY, CDR2 FYNNEI. The CDR3 has 14 amino acids. The CDR3 DNA is TGTGCCAGCAGGGGGACAGGACCTCAAGAGACCCAGTACTTC. Residues: CASRGTGPQETQYF.

This chain joins TRBV10-3 and TRBJ2-3, with D perhaps matching TRBD2 (6 bases). Germline V gives CDR1 ENHRY, CDR2 SYGVKD. The V gene lost 4 bases and the J gene lost 3 bases, with 14 bases spanning the gap. The length of the CDR3 is 15 residues. The CDR3 DNA is TGTGCCATCAGTGTGGGGGGTACAAAGACAGATACGCAGTATTTT. Protein sequence: CAISVGGTKTDTQYF.

This chain's CDR3 is CAWSSANTGELFF. CDR3 nucleotide sequence: TGTGCCTGGAGCTCAGCGAACACCGGGGAGCTGTTTTTT. V usage is TRBV30 and J usage is TRBJ2-2, with D unresolved. The CDR3 is 13 amino acids. Trimming removed 3 bases from V and 0 bases from J, with 5 bases in between. Germline loops: CDR1 GTSNPN, CDR2 SVGIG (reference sequence).

The chain employs TRBV5-1 and TRBJ2-3, with a possible D match to TRBD1 (6 bases). The V end lost 7 bases, the J end lost 2 bases, and 17 bases lay between the germline ends. This CDR3 is built from 15 residues. Germline V gives CDR1 SGHRS, CDR2 YFSETQ. DNA of the CDR3: TGCGCCAGCGCCCAGTTGCAGGGGCCCACAGATACGCAGTATTTT. It encodes CASAQLQGPTDTQYF.

This chain connects TRBV2 to TRBJ1-1; D remains ambiguous. The germline gives CDR1 SNHLY, CDR2 FYNNEI. V dropped 6 bases and J dropped 1 base, with 12 bases sitting between them. The CDR3 extends over 14 amino acids. CDR3 bases: TGTGCCAGCAGACCCGACACCTCGAACACTGAAGCTTTCTTT. This codes for CASRPDTSNTEAFF.

This clone was found many times. The chain carries TRBV5-1 and TRBJ2-1; D not resolved. Germline V CDR1 and CDR2: SGHRS, YFSETQ. The V and J ends lost 4 bases and 16 bases respectively, with 18 bases between them. This CDR3 is 12 amino acids long. This CDR3 is CASSTHTNPLFF. CDR3 nucleotide sequence: TGCGCCAGCAGCACCCACACAAACCCATTATTCTTC.

The genes are TRBV6-5 and TRBJ1-2; TRBD1 agrees at 9 bases. The V gene's germline CDR1 is MNHEY and CDR2 SVGAGI. V was pared by 6 bases and J by 4 bases, with 6 bases of the junction left unmatched. This CDR3 contains 14 residues. CDR3 bases: TGTGCCAGCAGGACGGACAGGGGAGGCTATGGCTACACCTTC. It specifies CASRTDRGGYGYTF.

This clone was counted only a few times. J is TRBJ1-3 and V is TRBV9; no clear D. This CDR3 region has 15 residues. Trimming shortened V by 4 bases and J by 0 bases, and 11 bases separated the two germline ends. The germline CDR1 and CDR2 sequences are SGDLS and YYNGEE. DNA of the CDR3: TGTGCCAGCAGCCAAGCCTGGAGCTCTGGAAACACCATATATTTT. This codes for CASSQAWSSGNTIYF.

CDR3 region: CASSFKGDTEAFF. CDR3 bases: TGTGCCAGCAGTTTCAAGGGGGACACTGAAGCTTTCTTT. V is TRBV12-3 or TRBV12-4 and J is TRBJ1-1; perhaps TRBD1 as D (6 bases). The CDR3 is 13 amino acids. V was trimmed by 3 bases and J by 3 bases, leaving 8 bases between them.

The chain links TRBV30 to TRBJ2-7, with 7 nucleotides matching TRBD1. Germline V lookup: CDR1 GTSNPN, CDR2 SVGIG (reference sequence). This CDR3 spans 14 amino acids. V gave up 0 bases and J gave up 4 bases; unmatched junction bases: 6. CDR3 DNA: TGTGCCTGGAGTGTACAAGGGGGCGTGTACGAGCAGTACTTC. Translated, it gives CAWSVQGGVYEQYF.

This chain uses TRBV11-2 with TRBJ1-2; D is perhaps TRBD1 (6 bases). Deletions cut 3 bases from V and 7 bases from J, with 12 bases between. The CDR3 is made up of 13 amino acids. The germline CDR1 and CDR2 sequences are SGHAT and FQNNGV. The CDR3 region has the DNA TGTGCCAGCAGCTTCCCATTGGGGGCTGGCTACACCTTC. Encoded protein: CASSFPLGAGYTF.

V is TRBV5-6 and J is TRBJ1-1; no clear D. The V gene lost 3 bases and the J gene lost 6 bases, with 6 bases spanning the gap. The length of the CDR3 is 11 residues. Germline CDR1 SGHDT, CDR2 YYEEEE. The DNA of the CDR3 is TGTGCCAGCAGCTCACAAGCTGAAGCTTTCTTT. Its protein product is CASSSQAEAFF.

This chain uses TRBV18 with TRBJ1-3; 7 bases agree with TRBD1. The germline CDR1 and CDR2 sequences are KGHSH and LQKENI. V was clipped by 0 bases and J by 0 bases; unmatched bases: 5. This CDR3 contains 17 residues. The CDR3 DNA is TGTGCCAGCTCACCACCCCGCGGACAGGCCTCTGGAAACACCATATATTTT. Residues: CASSPPRGQASGNTIYF.

The chain carries TRBV5-5 and TRBJ2-5; 9 nucleotides match TRBD2. The V segment lost 0 bases and the J segment 2 bases; nucleotides outside the gene matches: 5. The CDR3 has 16 residues. CDR1 is SGHKS, CDR2 YYEKEE, per germline (reference sequence). CDR3 in DNA: TGTGCCAGCAGCTTGGGCCTAGCGGGAATTCAAGAGACCCAGTACTTC. Translation: CASSLGLAGIQETQYF.

The rearrangement uses TRBV18 and TRBJ1-2; D is uncertain. The CDR3 is 15 amino acids. The V and J ends lost 6 bases and 0 bases respectively, with 14 bases between them. CDR1 is KGHSH and CDR2 is LQKENI in the germline V gene. CDR3 sequence (DNA): TGTGCCAGCTCCCTCGGGTCCCGGGCTAACTATGGCTACACCTTC. Its protein is CASSLGSRANYGYTF.

The chain has TRBV7-9 and TRBJ1-2, with no clear D. Germline V CDR1 and CDR2: SEHNR, FQNEAQ (reference sequence). The ends were cut back, 5 bases at V and 4 bases at J, with 14 bases in the middle. There are 14 residues in the CDR3. The DNA for the CDR3 is TGTGCCAGCAGCCCCGCGGAGGGCCCCTATGGCTACACCTTC. Protein product: CASSPAEGPYGYTF. Filled out from reference TRBV7-9 and TRBJ1-2, the complete variable domain reads DTGVSQNPRHKITKRGQNVTFRCDPISEHNRLYWYRQTLGQGPEFLTYFQNEAQLEKSRLLSDRFSAERPKGSFSTLEIQRTEQGDSAMYLCASSPAEGPYGYTFGSGTRLTVV.

The V call is TRBV15, the J call TRBJ2-3, with 8 bases fitting TRBD2. V trimming: 6 bases; J trimming: 2 bases; junction bases outside the gene matches: 10. Per germline, CDR1 LNHNV and CDR2 YYDKDF (reference sequence). The CDR3 length is 16 residues. This chain's CDR3 is CATSNYLAGPTDTQYF. The CDR3 DNA is TGTGCCACCAGTAACTATTTAGCGGGACCCACAGATACGCAGTATTTT.